This T cell receptor beta chain comes out of a study of blood T cell repertoires in COVID-19. Study details: Material from acute and convalescent COVID-19 was sourced from the United States, Italy and Spain.

This table comes from immunoSEQ multiplex PCR, and its TCRdb copy is limited to in-frame clones, with some not included. The sample lists approximately 110,000 clones, 75% to 90% seen once, with less than 3.5% in the top ten. The junction had 3 bases not matched to a gene; V was cut back by 3 bases and J by 5 bases. The CDR3 is made up of 14 amino acids. CDR1 is LNHDA and CDR2 is SQIVND in the germline V gene (reference sequence). The rearrangement uses TRBV19 and TRBJ2-5; 10 bases agree with TRBD1. The material sequenced was peripheral blood. This sequence was found in a woman at least 80 years old with COVID-19, enrolled during active disease. CDR3: CASSMTGGAETQYF. In DNA, the CDR3 is TGTGCCAGTAGTATGACAGGGGGCGCGGAGACCCAGTACTTC.